This TCR beta chain was recovered during a study of human T cells and chemical hapten exposure (TCRdb year 2021). Concerning the study at large: For sensitization, 2% DPC in acetone was applied to a 2 cm by 2 cm area of upper inner arm skin. Weekly therapeutic DPC doses were additionally applied to the scalp of patients throughout the roughly 22-week study period. Patch testing on the upper back used Finn chambers containing 0.01% DPC, with scoring done after 6 days according to International Contact Dermatitis Research Group standards. Most of the patients in the cohort were female, and the cohort covered alopecia areata with under or over 50% scalp involvement, alopecia totalis and alopecia universalis. Libraries were combined into a pool for sequencing, and differences in TCR yield between samples came mainly from small differences in library volumes within the pool. This study followed changes in the peripheral blood TCR repertoire in vivo during primary and secondary sensitization of alopecia patients to the hapten diphenylcyclopropenone (DPC). Blood samples were taken from patients before sensitization (week 0) and at 2, 6 and about 24 weeks after DPC sensitization. Roughly 30 alopecia patients gave blood for TCR sequencing at one to four time points (pre-sensitization, 2, 6 and 24 weeks). Overall study results and their limits: All patients had alopecia, a presumed autoimmune disease, so their immune response might differ from that of healthy individuals. Repeated subsampling changed both the strength of the expansion versus patch-test correlation and the threshold at which that correlation became significant. DPC sensitization did not change the number of TCRs with a frequency above 1 in 1000, and there was no evidence of changes in global repertoire structure. The number of PT1 expanded TCRs positively correlated with patch test score, significant at thresholds 8, 16 and 32 but not 4. Compared with pre-sensitization or healthy control sets, expanded TCRs formed significantly more large CDR3 similarity clusters, which is consistent with antigen-driven responses.

Ten or more counts support this clonotype. The specificity of this receptor is unknown. No much larger clone is present one base from it, and per-base qualities are unavailable. Clipping removes 2 bases from V and 8 bases from J, with 11 as the unmatched junction base count. Spanning cysteine to phenylalanine, the CDR3 consists of 16 amino acids. Only CDR3 DNA is held: 48 bases, read in frame from base 1. CDR1 and CDR2, looked up from the germline V gene, are SGHTA and FQGNSA. Library method: RACE. Sequencing was performed on a NextSeq 500. During library preparation, unique molecular identifiers were attached to individual cDNA molecules so that TCRs could be counted quantitatively and reproducibly. From each blood RNA sample, both TCR alpha and TCR beta chains were sequenced. In the source study's methods: Samples had a median of roughly 99,000 TCRs, with a range from roughly 23,224 to 700,000. V, J and CDR3 annotation of the TCR reads was performed with the Decombinator software suite. For the PS versus PT1 abundance plots, all samples were subsampled to the same number of TCRs (28,000). TCRs were defined as expanded if absent before sensitization and observed at least eight times at the 2-week time point. TCRdb reprocessing: public reads trimmed at Q25 with fastp, clones called with MiXCR, in-frame beta chains kept. CDR3 protein sequences are deduplicated, and each keeps its most common genes and DNA. In this record, the V and J calls reflect TCRdb's handling and not the investigators' own analysis. Within this sample are tens of thousands of distinct CDR3 sequences, with 8.5% to 10% of them counted one time only. The ten most abundant clones make up 1.5% to 2% of the sample.

The time point label corresponds to: patch test 2, 6 weeks after DPC sensitization. Read against the paper, the sample's treatment or condition label means: therapeutic diphenylcyclopropenone sensitization with weekly scalp DPC. At each patch-test visit, blood was drawn before the patch test was applied. Eligible patients were aged 18 to 70, diagnosed with alopecia, deemed suitable for DPC therapy, and excluded if pregnant. Unfractionated whole blood was collected in Tempus Blood RNA tubes, and total RNA was extracted from that blood. The sample consisted of whole blood, taken in connection with sensitization to the hapten diphenylcyclopropenone (DPC). The chain couples TRBV7-2 to TRBJ2-1, with 8 bases aligning to TRBD2. The clonotype was recovered from a woman in her forties or fifties with alopecia areata. Some clones in this sample may be carry-over from other donors' samples. The nucleotide sequence reads as follows: TGTGCCAGCAGCTTACGGCGCGGACTAGCTGGACATGAGCAGTTCTTC. Its protein reads: CASSLRRGLAGHEQFF.